This T cell receptor (beta chain) appears in the sequencing data of a study of early T cells in non-severe SARS-CoV-2 infection listed by TCRdb under 2021. As for the study more broadly: Because TCR sequencing was done on bulk RNA from unsorted whole blood, the alpha and beta chains could not be paired.

The library was made by 5' RACE. Instrument on record: NextSeq 500. The TCR library protocol attached unique molecular identifiers to individual cDNA molecules to correct for sequencing error and PCR bias. Both TCR alpha and beta chains were sequenced, and tight co-correlation was observed between alpha and beta sequence abundances in each sample. The original pipeline was this. Decombinator V4 was used to annotate TCR sequences for V gene, J gene and CDR3. TCRs were defined as expanded if a significant change between any two time points was detected under a Poisson model with p below 0.0001. TCR abundances were normalised to the total number of TCRs sequenced per sample and were expressed as counts per million. TRAV1-2 paired with TRAJ12, TRAJ20 or TRAJ33 defined MAIT TCRs, while TRAV10 paired with TRAJ18 defined iNKT TCRs. A search of VDJdb, accessed on 1 November 2021, was run for TCRs annotated to CMV, EBV and SARS-CoV-2, with TCRs annotated for multiple antigens excluded. In-frame beta chains were kept once TCRdb had trimmed the public reads at Q25 with fastp and called clones with MiXCR. CDR3 protein duplicates are merged, each entry listing the most common genes and DNA. The V and J calls were determined by TCRdb, not by the authors. This sample holds tens of thousands of distinct CDR3 sequences; 5% to 7.5% were observed only once. The ten top clones hold around 5% of the sample.

The CDR3 spans 13 residues, from the cysteine through the phenylalanine. The sequence is cut down to CDR3 DNA, 39 bases in frame from base 1. The junction shows trimming of 6 bases on V and 3 bases on J, plus 11 bases between the germline ends. CDR1 and CDR2 are drawn from the germline V gene (reference sequence): DFQATT, SNEGSKA. The paper as a whole reports these results and caveats: VDJdb matching was skewed toward anti-spike CD8 responses, so virus-specific expansions were likely underestimated and private and CD4 specificities were missed.

The study was a case-control design nested within a healthcare worker cohort in London, UK, with weekly nasopharyngeal swab PCR tests and blood sampling. Healthcare workers were enrolled in the week of the UK lockdown, from 23 to 31 March 2020, and were followed every week for up to roughly 15 weeks. There are many counts of this clonotype. No cognate antigen has been identified for it. No per-base quality is available; no much larger clone lies one base away. The material was whole blood, obtained at baseline. The chain is encoded by TRBV20-1 joined to TRBJ1-4; no confident D gene assignment can be made. The clonotype was recovered from an adult who was a healthcare worker with PCR-confirmed SARS-CoV-2 infection or an uninfected control (not recorded which). CDR3 reads: CSARGRPNEKLFF. The DNA sequence reads TGCAGTGCCCGCGGGCGACCTAATGAAAAACTGTTTTTT.